The present T cell receptor (beta chain) was sequenced within a study of early T cells in non-severe SARS-CoV-2 infection. In the study overall: Whole-blood bulk RNA, unsorted, was sequenced, and chains were unpaired.

V shed 7 bases and J shed 4 bases, with 14 bases lying between them. Looked up from germline, CDR1 is SGHRS and CDR2 is YFSETQ. This CDR3 is built from 13 residues. Using its own MiXCR run on the 5' RACE reads, TCRdb lists one record per CDR3 protein. The table has approximately 81,000 distinct CDR3 sequences, 13% seen once. This clonotype was seen a handful of times. Specimen: whole blood. The sequence came from an adult who was a healthcare worker with PCR-confirmed SARS-CoV-2 infection or an uninfected control (not recorded which). The rearrangement uses TRBV5-1 and TRBJ1-1, with unresolved D. The CDR3 loop is CASGSGSGTEAFF. In DNA form, the CDR3 reads TGCGCCAGCGGTTCGGGGAGCGGCACTGAAGCTTTCTTT.